The 9 T cell receptor beta chains below all came from one sample that was sequenced in a study of regulatory T cells in long-lasting Graves disease (dated by TCRdb to the early 2020s). The method was multiplex PCR. The data were produced on an Illumina HiSeq 4000. TCR beta libraries were built with iRepertoire HTBI primers and Arm-PCR amplification of CDR3 regions. Using fastp at Q25 and MiXCR, TCRdb reprocessed the public reads and kept productive beta chains. Each CDR3 protein appears once, grouped with its most common genes and DNA. The sample table shows approximately 490,000 distinct CDR3 sequences, and about a sixth are seen once. Less than 15% of the sample comes from the top ten. The time point label, read with the paper, signifies: newly diagnosed GD, antithyroid drugs for less than 3 months. RNA was extracted from PBMCs in TRIzol for both TCR sequencing and RNA sequencing. The same sample was also used in a study of T cells in Graves' hyperthyroidism and ophthalmopathy.

The source material was peripheral blood mononuclear cells (PBMCs), sampled at new diagnosis, from a patient treated with antithyroid drugs. These receptors were taken from a middle-aged man with Graves disease. Donor details come from another sample of the same person, matched by shared clones.

This clonotype occurred many times. This sequence joins TRBV5-5 and TRBJ2-3; perhaps TRBD2 as D (7 bases). CDR1 SGHKS and CDR2 YYEKEE come from the germline V gene (reference sequence). The CDR3 is made up of 16 amino acids. V shed 5 bases and J shed 0 bases, with 16 bases lying between them. As DNA, the CDR3 is TGTGCCAGCAGTATGGCGGGGGCCTCTAGCACAGATACGCAGTATTTT. Translated: CASSMAGASSTDTQYF.

The V call is TRBV29-1, the J call TRBJ1-2; D is uncertain. With 4 bases removed from V and 8 bases from J, the gap between germline ends came to 14 bases. Germline lookup yields CDR1 SQVTM and CDR2 ANQGSEA. The CDR3 is 12 amino acids. CDR3 region: CSVVWREDGYTF. CDR3 coding DNA: TGCAGCGTTGTTTGGCGGGAAGACGGCTACACCTTC. Supplemented by reference TRBV29-1 and TRBJ1-2, the full variable domain reads SAVISQKPSRDICQRGTSLTIQCQVDSQVTMMFWYRQQPGQSLTLIATANQGSEATYESGFVIDKFPISRPNLTFSTLTVSNMSPEDSSIYLCSVVWREDGYTFGSGTRLTVV.

This clonotype was counted at least ten times. The V gene is TRBV2, the J gene TRBJ2-2; 7 bases fit TRBD2. The germline CDR1 and CDR2 sequences are SNHLY and FYNNEI. This CDR3 contains 17 residues. Trimming removed 6 bases from V and 4 bases from J; junction bases left unmatched: 14. The CDR3 loop is CASSPIPGLIGTGELFF. The CDR3 coding sequence is TGTGCCAGCAGCCCCATTCCGGGACTAATAGGCACCGGGGAGCTGTTTTTT.

This clonotype was observed many times. V gene TRBV28 combines with J gene TRBJ2-7, with D maybe TRBD2 (5 bases). Germline CDR1 is MDHEN and CDR2 is SYDVKM. The CDR3 contains 14 residues. The V and J ends lost 2 bases and 3 bases respectively, with 11 bases between them. CDR3 amino acids: CASSLLGNSYEQYF. The CDR3 bases are TGTGCCAGCAGTTTACTCGGGAACAGCTACGAGCAGTACTTC. Supplemented by reference TRBV28 and TRBJ2-7, the full variable domain reads DVKVTQSSRYLVKRTGEKVFLECVQDMDHENMFWYRQDPGLGLRLIYFSYDVKMKEKGDIPEGYSVSREKKERFSLILESASTNQTSMYLCASSLLGNSYEQYFGPGTRLTVT.

This clonotype occurred a few times. CDR3 bases: TGTGCCAGCAGCTTGGGGGGACAGGGTTCTGAAGCTTTCTTT. Its protein is CASSLGGQGSEAFF. The chain is built from TRBV5-5 and TRBJ1-1; 9 bases fit TRBD1. J was trimmed by 6 bases and V by 0 bases; bases with no gene match: 3. Germline lookup yields CDR1 SGHKS and CDR2 YYEKEE (reference sequence). The CDR3 covers 14 residues.

This clonotype was recorded many times. The V and J genes are TRBV11-2 and TRBJ1-1; unclear D gene. The CDR3 is 14 residues long. Germline V lookup: CDR1 SGHAT, CDR2 FQNNGV. V was pared by 5 bases and J by 0 bases, with 10 bases between. The CDR3 DNA reads TGTGCCAGCAGCCCCCCTAGGATGAACACTGAAGCTTTCTTT. Its protein is CASSPPRMNTEAFF.

This clonotype was found many times. V and J are TRBV12-3 or TRBV12-4 and TRBJ2-3; either TRBD1 or TRBD2 may fit D (5 bases each). The CDR3 runs to 14 residues. V was clipped by 5 bases and J by 0 bases, with 9 bases between them. The CDR3 loop reads CASSMGRSTDTQYF. Written as DNA, the CDR3 is TGTGCCAGCAGTATGGGACGTAGCACAGATACGCAGTATTTT.

Of note for this clonotype: A read error is the likely source, as a far larger clone sits one nucleotide away. The conserved closing phenylalanine or tryptophan is absent in this CDR3, likely reflecting a read error. V is TRBV28 and J is TRBJ2-7, with 8 nucleotides matching TRBD2. Trimming removed 1 base from V and 6 bases from J; junction bases left unmatched: 14. The CDR3 totals 17 residues. The germline V gene encodes CDR1 MDHEN and CDR2 SYDVKM. The CDR3 sequence is CASSLSAPSGRGGEQYS. The DNA of the CDR3 is TGTGCCAGCAGTTTATCCGCTCCCAGCGGGAGAGGAGGCGAGCAGTACTCC.

The sample holds a few counts of this clonotype. The chain couples TRBV20-1 to TRBJ1-6; TRBD1 agrees at 10 bases. The CDR3 covers 17 residues. V lost 0 bases to trimming and J lost 3 bases; unmatched junction nucleotides: 5. CDR1 and CDR2 from the germline V gene are DFQATT and SNEGSKA (reference sequence). The CDR3 nucleotides are TGCAGTGCTAGAGACCCGGGGACAGGGGTCTATAATTCACCCCTCCACTTT. It specifies CSARDPGTGVYNSPLHF.